The rows below give T cell receptor beta chains drawn from one sample of a study of blood T cell repertoires in COVID-19. Clones were read by immunoSEQ multiplex PCR, and TCRdb kept only the in-frame ones, dropping some. The sample contains over 200,000 clones, 80% of which appear only once. The specimen was peripheral blood. These receptors all come from a human donor in a cohort sampled during active COVID-19. Each CDR3 is given with its conserved first and last residue. Fields, in order: J gene, clone size, V gene, D gene, CDR3 protein, CDR3 DNA. The D gene is left open where the match is weak. The size of a clone is reported for some rows only, either as once, few or many, or as a class for expanded clones.

>TRBJ2-7|.|TRBV2|.
CASSEDAFYEQYF
TGTGCCAGCAGTGAAGATGCGTTCTACGAGCAGTACTTC
>TRBJ2-7|.|TRBV29-1|.
CSVEDRGGYEQYF
TGCAGCGTTGAAGACAGGGGTGGGTACGAGCAGTACTTC
>TRBJ2-3|.|TRBV28|TRBD1
CASSAGGLRVDTQYF
TGTGCCAGCAGTGCAGGGGGCCTGCGTGTAGATACGCAGTATTTT
>TRBJ2-7|.|TRBV5-1|.
CASSLTYSGPYEQYF
TGCGCCAGCAGCTTAACCTATAGCGGACCCTACGAGCAGTACTTC
>TRBJ2-7|.|TRBV5-1|.
CASSLADRYEQYF
TGCGCCAGCAGCTTGGCCGACAGATACGAGCAGTACTTC
>TRBJ2-7|medium-sized|TRBV9|TRBD2
CASSTESGRRYEQYF
TGTGCCAGCAGCACAGAAAGCGGGAGAAGGTACGAGCAGTACTTC
>TRBJ1-5|few|TRBV6-6|.
CASGWGGGNQPQHF
TGTGCCAGCGGTTGGGGGGGTGGCAATCAGCCCCAGCATTTT
>TRBJ2-7|.|TRBV6-5|TRBD2
CATGLLRYEQYF
TGTGCAACGGGACTACTTAGGTACGAGCAGTACTTC
>TRBJ1-3|.|TRBV5-5|.
CASSFYRNTIYF
TGTGCCAGCAGCTTTTATCGAAACACCATATATTTT
>TRBJ1-6|.|TRBV21-1|.
CASSKARSSIPTYNSPLHF
TGTGCCAGCAGCAAAGCGCGTTCGTCCATTCCTACCTATAATTCACCCCTCCACTTT
>TRBJ1-1|.|TRBV5-1|TRBD1
CASSRGDRGQNTEAFF
TGCGCCAGCAGCAGAGGGGACAGGGGCCAGAACACTGAAGCTTTCTTT
>TRBJ2-7|.|TRBV6-5|TRBD2
CASSFSGSLYEQYF
TGTGCCAGCAGTTTTAGCGGGAGTCTCTACGAGCAGTACTTC
>TRBJ1-1|once|TRBV18|TRBD1
CASSQQGAEAFF
TGTGCCAGCTCGCAACAGGGGGCGGAAGCTTTCTTT
>TRBJ2-7|.|TRBV6-2/TRBV6-3|TRBD2
CASSPGGGSAVKQYF
TGTGCCAGCAGTCCCGGGGGGGGCTCGGCGGTTAAGCAGTACTTC
>TRBJ2-5|.|TRBV30|.
CAWRLTPAETQYF
TGTGCCTGGAGGCTCACGCCAGCGGAGACCCAGTACTTC
>TRBJ1-2|once|TRBV19|.
CASRREAPGGYTF
TGTGCCAGTAGAAGGGAGGCGCCAGGTGGCTACACCTTC
>TRBJ2-1|once|TRBV2|TRBD2
CASRPSGSYNEQFF
TGTGCCAGCAGGCCTAGCGGGTCCTACAATGAGCAGTTCTTC